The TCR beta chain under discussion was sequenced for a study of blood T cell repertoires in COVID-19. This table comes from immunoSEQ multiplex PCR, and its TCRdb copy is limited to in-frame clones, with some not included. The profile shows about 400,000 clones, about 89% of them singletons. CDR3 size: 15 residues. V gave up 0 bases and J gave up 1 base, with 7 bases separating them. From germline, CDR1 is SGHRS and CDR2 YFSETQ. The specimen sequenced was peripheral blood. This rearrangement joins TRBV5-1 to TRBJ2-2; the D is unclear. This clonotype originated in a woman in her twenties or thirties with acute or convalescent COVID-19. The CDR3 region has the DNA TGCGCCAGCAGCTTGGAGACAATGAACACCGGGGAGCTGTTTTTT. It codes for CASSLETMNTGELFF.